The clone carrying this TCR beta chain appeared a few times. The target antigen is unknown. Germline lookup yields CDR1 SGHNT and CDR2 YYREEE (reference sequence). The junction had 15 bases not matched to a gene; V was cut back by 4 bases and J by 10 bases. The CDR3 totals 16 residues. These data are taken from a study of cytomegalovirus exposure and HLA in healthy donors. Study outcomes and limitations: Using a false discovery rate of 0.05, a later analysis showed that approximately 17,000 TCR beta sequences were associated with HLA alleles.

The PCR made use of 60 Vbeta and 13 Jbeta primers. Libraries were prepared by immunoSEQ multiplex PCR; TCRdb keeps only in-frame clonotypes and omits some of them. The sample lists around 190,000 clones; 65% to 85% were seen once. The V and J genes are TRBV5-4 and TRBJ2-1, with 9 bases aligning to TRBD2. This clonotype was obtained from a woman in her thirties in good health and CMV-seronegative. Sequenced: PBMCs. The CDR3 bases are TGTGCCAGCAGCACCCCCCTGCGGGGGGGCCTGTGGGAGCAGTTCTTC. Protein: CASSTPLRGGLWEQFF.